Below are 26 T cell receptor beta chains sequenced from a single sample in a study of Graves' ophthalmopathy and Graves' hyperthyroidism. For repertoire sequencing, the TCR beta CDR3 regions were amplified from RNA transcripts. HTBI-primed first-round RT-PCR preceded second-round multiplex PCR. One entry per CDR3 protein results from TCRdb running MiXCR on the multiplex PCR reads. Of 400,000 to 450,000 distinct CDR3 sequences in the sample, 20% to 25% were seen once. The sequenced sample was peripheral blood. The source of these receptors is a young woman with stable Graves' hyperthyroidism.

The sample holds many counts of this clonotype. V usage is TRBV9 and J usage is TRBJ2-7, with 8 bases lining up with TRBD1. J lost 2 bases, V lost 2 bases, and 3 bases had no gene match. Germline V gene data show CDR1 as SGDLS and CDR2 as YYNGEE. The CDR3 runs 14 residues. In nucleotides, the CDR3 is TGTGCCAGCAGCGTTCGGGACAGGCCCTACGAGCAGTACTTC. Protein sequence: CASSVRDRPYEQYF.

This clonotype came up many times. J is TRBJ2-2 and V is TRBV5-1; TRBD1 matches at 7 bases. Trimming at V came to 3 bases and at J to 4 bases, leaving 3 bases not matched to a gene. The CDR3 extends over 14 amino acids. Looked up from germline, CDR1 is SGHRS and CDR2 is YFSETQ. The CDR3 DNA reads TGCGCCAGCAGCTCGGGACAGTTCACCGGGGAGCTGTTTTTT. The encoded protein is CASSSGQFTGELFF.

V is TRBV6-2 or TRBV6-3 and J is TRBJ2-7; TRBD1 is a possible D gene (5 bases). The CDR3 covers 14 residues. V was shortened by 0 bases and J by 2 bases, with 8 bases between the two germline ends. The germline V gene encodes CDR1 MNHEY and CDR2 SVGEGT. DNA for the CDR3: TGTGCCAGCAGTTACTCAGCCAGGGCCTACGAGCAGTACTTC. Translation gives CASSYSARAYEQYF.

The gene calls are TRBV2 and TRBJ2-5; no firm D call. V was clipped by 1 base and J by 5 bases, with 5 bases between them. This CDR3 is built from 12 residues. In germline, CDR1 is SNHLY, CDR2 FYNNEI. Here the CDR3 DNA reads TGTGCCAGCAGTGAAGACTTGGAGACCCAGTACTTC. As protein: CASSEDLETQYF.

This clonotype was observed many times. The chain employs TRBV4-1 and TRBJ2-7; D unresolved. The CDR3 sequence is 13 residues long. Trimming stripped 1 base from V and 2 bases from J, with 6 bases between. The germline gives CDR1 MGHRA, CDR2 YSYEKL. CDR3 protein: CASSQVAAYEQYF. The CDR3 DNA reads as TGCGCCAGCAGCCAAGTGGCAGCCTACGAGCAGTACTTC.

This clonotype appeared many times. This chain links TRBV6-1 with TRBJ2-7; 9 nucleotides match TRBD1. Germline V CDR1 and CDR2: MNHNS, SASEGT. The junction had 3 bases not matched to a gene; V was cut back by 4 bases and J by 5 bases. The CDR3 runs 13 residues. The CDR3 DNA reads as TGTGCCAGCAGTGCGGACAGGGGACACGAGCAGTACTTC. This codes for CASSADRGHEQYF.

This clonotype appeared many times. This chain uses TRBV12-3 or TRBV12-4 with TRBJ1-5, with D tentatively TRBD1 (6 bases). The CDR3 is made up of 17 amino acids. Trimming removed 5 bases at V and 7 bases at J, with 24 bases between. The CDR3 region has the DNA TGTGCCAGCAGTCTCGGCGGGGGGGGCGCGTCTGGACAGCCCCAGCATTTT. Protein sequence: CASSLGGGGASGQPQHF.

This clonotype was recorded at least ten times. The chain employs TRBV29-1 and TRBJ1-3, with TRBD1 matching over 7 bases. V lost 4 bases to trimming and J lost 3 bases; unmatched junction nucleotides: 9. CDR1 SQVTM and CDR2 ANQGSEA come from the germline V gene. The CDR3 totals 15 residues. The CDR3 DNA reads as TGCAGCGTTGTCCTGAGGGGGCGATTTGGAAACACCATATATTTT. It encodes CSVVLRGRFGNTIYF. Full variable domain (missing parts from reference TRBV29-1 and TRBJ1-3): SAVISQKPSRDICQRGTSLTIQCQVDSQVTMMFWYRQQPGQSLTLIATANQGSEATYESGFVIDKFPISRPNLTFSTLTVSNMSPEDSSIYLCSVVLRGRFGNTIYFGEGSWLTVV.

Ten or more counts support this clonotype. CDR3 nucleotide sequence: TGTGCCAGCAGTCGAACCGGGACAGACAGCAATCAGCCCCAGCATTTT. This gives the protein CASSRTGTDSNQPQHF. This rearrangement joins TRBV2 to TRBJ1-5, with 7 bases identical to TRBD1. Germline V gene data show CDR1 as SNHLY and CDR2 as FYNNEI. V was pared by 5 bases and J by 1 base, with 8 bases of the junction left unmatched. The CDR3 has 16 residues.

The genes are TRBV2 and TRBJ2-5; 8 bases are a match to TRBD1. The CDR3 totals 14 residues. CDR1 and CDR2 (germline): SNHLY, FYNNEI. V trimming: 7 bases; J trimming: 7 bases; junction bases outside the gene matches: 11. CDR3 nucleotide sequence: TGTGCCAGCAACTCAGGGGGCCGAGGTCCGACCCAGTACTTC. Its protein is CASNSGGRGPTQYF.

This clonotype was detected ten times or more. The chain joins TRBV29-1 to TRBJ2-7; possible D gene TRBD2, 6 bases. Deletions cut 6 bases from V and 3 bases from J, with 12 bases between. Germline CDR1 and CDR2: SQVTM and ANQGSEA. The CDR3 length is 12 residues. Here the CDR3 DNA reads TGCAGCGTGACTAGTGGTCTCTACGAGCAGTACTTC. It encodes CSVTSGLYEQYF.

This clonotype has at least ten counts. The chain recombines TRBV12-3 or TRBV12-4 with TRBJ1-6; 7 bases match TRBD1. V was pared by 6 bases and J by 7 bases, with 6 bases of the junction left unmatched. The CDR3 spans 14 residues. The CDR3 protein is CASRIGTVNSPLHF. As DNA, the CDR3 is TGTGCCAGCAGAATCGGGACAGTAAATTCACCCCTCCACTTT.

The chain joins TRBV30 to TRBJ2-2, with 7 bases fitting TRBD2. V was pared by 8 bases and J by 6 bases, with 9 bases of the junction left unmatched. The CDR3 has 13 amino acids. Germline V lookup: CDR1 GTSNPN, CDR2 SVGIG (reference sequence). In nucleotides, the CDR3 is TGTGCCGCTGGGGGAGGGGTGCCCGGGGAGCTGTTTTTT. Its translation: CAAGGGVPGELFF.

This clonotype was found many times. This chain joins TRBV19 and TRBJ1-5; D is undetermined. Looked up from germline, CDR1 is LNHDA and CDR2 is SQIVND (reference sequence). Between the trimmed V and J ends, which lost 5 bases and 6 bases, there was a span of 14 bases. The CDR3 is 14 residues long. The chain's CDR3 is CASSPYFGGQPQHF. CDR3 nucleotide sequence: TGTGCCAGTAGTCCCTACTTTGGAGGTCAGCCCCAGCATTTT.

In this sample, this clonotype turned up a few times. V gene TRBV30 combines with J gene TRBJ2-6; tentative D call: TRBD2 (6 bases). The CDR3 is 13 amino acids. V lost 5 bases to trimming and J lost 2 bases, with 7 bases between them. CDR1 is GTSNPN, CDR2 SVGIG, per germline (reference sequence). CDR3 DNA sequence: TGTGCCTGGGCTAGCGCTGGGGCCAACGTCCTGACTTTC. It translates to CAWASAGANVLTF.

This chain connects TRBV12-3 or TRBV12-4 to TRBJ2-5; 7 nucleotides line up with TRBD2. The length of the CDR3 is 18 residues. Trimming at V came to 1 base and at J to 5 bases, leaving 16 bases not matched to a gene. The CDR3 nucleotides are TGTGCCAGCAGTTTAGGAGAGGGGCCGGAACACGGGGGGGAGACCCAGTACTTC. Residues: CASSLGEGPEHGGETQYF.

The V call is TRBV6-1, the J call TRBJ2-5; D assignment may be TRBD1 or TRBD2 (5 bases each). CDR1 and CDR2 from the germline V gene are MNHNS and SASEGT. The CDR3 runs to 14 residues. V was pared by 2 bases and J by 5 bases, with 12 bases between. The CDR3 DNA reads as TGTGCCAGCAGTGAACTGAGGGGTGTCGAGACCCAGTACTTC. Translation gives CASSELRGVETQYF.

This clonotype came up a few times. This chain connects TRBV5-5 to TRBJ2-2; the match to TRBD1 covers 8 bases. Germline values: CDR1 SGHKS, CDR2 YYEKEE (reference sequence). Trimming at V came to 0 bases and at J to 6 bases, leaving 4 bases not matched to a gene. The CDR3 covers 15 residues. The CDR3 here is CASSLGTGFSGELFF. DNA for the CDR3: TGTGCCAGCAGCTTGGGGACAGGGTTCTCCGGGGAGCTGTTTTTT. The full variable domain, completed using reference TRBV5-5 and TRBJ2-2, is DAGVTQSPTHLIKTRGQQVTLRCSPISGHKSVSWYQQVLGQGPQFIFQYYEKEERGRGNFPDRFSARQFPNYSSELNVNALLLGDSALYLCASSLGTGFSGELFFGEGSRLTVL.

V and J are TRBV25-1 and TRBJ2-3; 11 bases are shared with TRBD2. Germline values: CDR1 MGHDK, CDR2 SYGVNS. V lost 3 bases, J lost 8 bases, and 10 bases stayed unmatched. The length of the CDR3 is 16 residues. The CDR3 protein is CASSDELAGVWGTQYF. For the CDR3, the DNA is TGTGCCAGCAGTGACGAACTAGCGGGAGTTTGGGGTACGCAGTATTTT.

This clonotype was detected many times. V is TRBV15 and J is TRBJ2-7; D is perhaps TRBD1 (5 bases). The CDR3 has 12 amino acids. Germline CDR1 is LNHNV and CDR2 is YYDKDF (reference sequence). V dropped 2 bases and J dropped 7 bases, with 9 bases sitting between them. CDR3 in amino acids: CATSRQGGEQYF. CDR3 nucleotides: TGTGCCACCAGCAGACAGGGTGGGGAGCAGTACTTC. The full variable domain, completed using reference TRBV15 and TRBJ2-7, is DAMVIQNPRYQVTQFGKPVTLSCSQTLNHNVMYWYQQKSSQAPKLLFHYYDKDFNNEADTPDNFQSRRPNTSFCFLDIRSPGLGDTAMYLCATSRQGGEQYFGPGTRLTVT.

There are many counts of this clonotype. The chain uses TRBV20-1 and TRBJ2-5; 10 positions match TRBD2. The germline CDR1 and CDR2 sequences are DFQATT and SNEGSKA (reference sequence). The CDR3 runs 15 residues. Trimming cost V 1 base and J 2 bases; bases outside gene matches: 4. In DNA, the CDR3 is TGCAGTGCTAGAGGCCAACTAGCGGGGCAAGAGACCCAGTACTTC. Translating gives CSARGQLAGQETQYF.

This clonotype came up many times. This chain uses TRBV6-2 or TRBV6-3 with TRBJ1-5, with a weak D call TRBD1 (5 bases). The CDR3 is made up of 14 amino acids. Trimming stripped 4 bases from V and 4 bases from J, with 11 bases between. Germline CDR1 MNHEY, CDR2 SVGEGT. DNA of the CDR3: TGTGCCAGCAGTTCGACAGCCTTGAATCAGCCCCAGCATTTT. This encodes CASSSTALNQPQHF.

Ten or more counts support this clonotype. This chain connects TRBV2 to TRBJ2-7; 13 bases agree with TRBD2. Germline V gene lookup returns CDR1 SNHLY and CDR2 FYNNEI. There are 14 residues in the CDR3. V was clipped by 6 bases and J by 7 bases; unmatched bases: 6. CDR3 in DNA: TGTGCCAGCAGAGGACTAGCGGGAGTGGGGGAGCAGTACTTC. Protein product: CASRGLAGVGEQYF.

V and J are TRBV6-1 and TRBJ2-2, with D possibly being TRBD1 (6 bases). The CDR3 extends over 14 amino acids. Trimming cost V 9 bases and J 4 bases, with 15 bases left between them. Germline V gene lookup returns CDR1 MNHNS and CDR2 SASEGT. CDR3: CASGGLRVTGELFF. CDR3 sequence (DNA): TGTGCCAGTGGGGGCCTCCGGGTCACCGGGGAGCTGTTTTTT.

This clonotype appeared a single time. Since the CDR3 does not end with the conserved phenylalanine or tryptophan, this likely comes from a read error. The DNA is omitted, as the CDR3 cannot be located on it reliably, and the CDR3 follows TCRdb's listing. The chain uses TRBV6-1 and TRBJ1-1; TRBD1 is the table's D call, not checked against the DNA. The V gene's germline CDR1 is MNHNS and CDR2 SASEGT. The CDR3 is 14 amino acids in total, end residues counted. The chain's CDR3 is CASSPGARGPEACY.

Many counts were recorded for this clonotype. The chain uses TRBV6-5 and TRBJ1-2; 10 bases align to TRBD1. Trimming cost V 5 bases and J 6 bases; bases outside gene matches: 9. The germline V gene encodes CDR1 MNHEY and CDR2 SVGAGI. This CDR3 spans 15 amino acids. The CDR3 loop is CASSIRTGGMDGYTF. The CDR3, as DNA: TGTGCCAGCAGTATTAGGACAGGGGGAATGGATGGCTACACCTTC.